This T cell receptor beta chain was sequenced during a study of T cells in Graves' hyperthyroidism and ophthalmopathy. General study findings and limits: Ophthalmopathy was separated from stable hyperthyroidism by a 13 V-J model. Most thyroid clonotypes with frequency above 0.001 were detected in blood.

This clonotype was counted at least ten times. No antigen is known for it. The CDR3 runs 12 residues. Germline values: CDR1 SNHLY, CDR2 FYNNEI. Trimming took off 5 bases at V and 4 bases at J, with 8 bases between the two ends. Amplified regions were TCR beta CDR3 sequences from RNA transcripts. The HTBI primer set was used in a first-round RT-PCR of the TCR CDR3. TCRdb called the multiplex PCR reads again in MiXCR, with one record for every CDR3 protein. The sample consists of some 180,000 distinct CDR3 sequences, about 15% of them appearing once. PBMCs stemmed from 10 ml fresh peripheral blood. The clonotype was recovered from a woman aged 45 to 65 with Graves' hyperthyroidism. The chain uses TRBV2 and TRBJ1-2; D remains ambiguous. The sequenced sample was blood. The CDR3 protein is CASSRAGYGYTF. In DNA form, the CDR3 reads TGTGCCAGCAGTCGGGCGGGCTATGGCTACACCTTC.